The present T cell receptor (beta chain) was sequenced within a study of vaccination and CD4 T cells after COVID-19. On the study more broadly: Each individual in the study obtained two doses of BNT162b2 or mRNA-1273 vaccine.

In its sample, this clonotype was seen a few times. Its antigen is not identified. Scientists ran DNA taken from cultured CD4+ T cells through the Oncomine TCR Beta short-read assay for sequencing. TCRdb reanalysed the PCR reads using MiXCR and keeps one entry per CDR3 protein. Of about 26,000 distinct CDR3 sequences in the sample, 50% to 65% are singletons; the top ten hold roughly 30%. Treatment defined: approximately 9-day PBMC culture with coronavirus spike peptide pools or control peptides (ViraFEST assay). General study findings and limits: Relatively few convalescent patients and no early post-infection timepoints were analyzed.

Losses at the gene ends were 4 bases for V and 2 bases for J; bases not matched to a gene: 5. The CDR3 is 15 amino acids. The germline V gene has CDR1 KGHDR and CDR2 SFDVKD. V and J are TRBV24-1 and TRBJ2-3, with 7 positions matching TRBD1. Sequences were derived from CD4+ T cells from blood, cultured in vitro, sampled before SARS-CoV-2 vaccination. This receptor was obtained from a human donor who received a COVID-19 vaccine. Here the CDR3 reads CATSETGVDTDTQYF. DNA of the CDR3: TGTGCCACCAGTGAAACAGGGGTGGACACAGATACGCAGTATTTT.